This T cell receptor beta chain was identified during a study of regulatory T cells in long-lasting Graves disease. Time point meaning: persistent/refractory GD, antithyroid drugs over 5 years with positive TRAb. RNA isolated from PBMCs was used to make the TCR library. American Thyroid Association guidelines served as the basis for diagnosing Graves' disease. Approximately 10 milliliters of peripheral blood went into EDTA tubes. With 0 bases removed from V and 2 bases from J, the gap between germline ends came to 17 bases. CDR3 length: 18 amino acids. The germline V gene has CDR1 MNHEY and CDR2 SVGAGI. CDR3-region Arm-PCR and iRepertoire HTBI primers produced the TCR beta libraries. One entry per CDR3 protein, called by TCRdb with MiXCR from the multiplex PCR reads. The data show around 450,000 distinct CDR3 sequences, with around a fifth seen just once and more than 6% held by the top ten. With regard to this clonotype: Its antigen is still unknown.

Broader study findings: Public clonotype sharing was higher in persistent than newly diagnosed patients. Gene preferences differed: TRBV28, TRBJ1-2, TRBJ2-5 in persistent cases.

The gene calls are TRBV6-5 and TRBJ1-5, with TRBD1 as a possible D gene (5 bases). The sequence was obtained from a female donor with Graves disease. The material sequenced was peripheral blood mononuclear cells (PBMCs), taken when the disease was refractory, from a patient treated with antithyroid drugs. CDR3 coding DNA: TGTGCCAGCAGTTACTCGATTTCCGGGGCCCAGGGCAATCAGCCCCAGCATTTT. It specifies CASSYSISGAQGNQPQHF.